The T cell receptor (beta chain) under discussion was sequenced for a study of identifying expanded T cells in peripheral blood. Study conclusions and caveats: Across healthy donors, higher total template counts meant significantly greater roughly 2-week count variance.

Trimming removed 0 bases at V and 6 bases at J, with 5 bases between. CDR3 length equals 12 residues. The germline gives CDR1 LGHNA, CDR2 YSLEER. Produced via immunoSEQ multiplex PCR; TCRdb's table is partial and in-frame only. Of roughly 100,000 clones listed, about 91% are singletons. In the case of this clone: Its target is unknown.

During the collection period, no donor immune events like infections were recorded. V is TRBV4-3 and J is TRBJ1-2; no definite D call. The sequence was collected from a person aged 18 to 70 in good health. Sequences were obtained from blood. The CDR3 here is CASSQDADGYTF. For the CDR3, the DNA is TGCGCCAGCAGCCAAGACGCGGATGGCTACACCTTC.